The present entry profiles one T cell receptor beta chain with its context. Its matching antigen is unknown. The data stem from a study of T cell responses to AZD1222 COVID-19 vaccine. Study-level findings and limits: Most donors were white British, females outnumbered males, and clonal diversity was possibly underestimated. Across spike, vaccine-associated CD4 TCRs were found, dominant at 160-218 and 743-854.

Libraries were prepared by immunoSEQ multiplex PCR; TCRdb keeps only in-frame clonotypes and omits some of them. Among about 73,000 clones listed, 88% were seen once. The CDR3 loop spans 15 amino acids. Trimming took 5 bases from V and 2 from J; bases not matched to a gene: 7. From germline, CDR1 is LNHNV and CDR2 YYDKDF (reference sequence). This receptor was identified in an adult in good health. The rearrangement joins TRBV15 to TRBJ2-3; TRBD2 agrees at 7 bases. The starting material was peripheral blood, obtained on day 0 of AZD1222 vaccination. DNA for the CDR3: TGTGCCACCAGCCCGGGGCGGGGGTACACAGATACGCAGTATTTT. Encoded protein: CATSPGRGYTDTQYF.